This is a list of T cell receptor beta chains from one sample in a study of blood T cell repertoires in COVID-19. TCRdb keeps only in-frame clones here, not all; method: immunoSEQ multiplex PCR. The table lists about 220,000 clones, 65% to 85% of them singletons. The sequenced sample was peripheral blood. The receptors shown here come from a woman in her twenties or thirties who had recovered from COVID-19. The CDR3 runs from the conserved cysteine through the conserved F or W. The D gene is left open where the match is weak. A row's size may be missing; if present it is once, few, many or a size class.

>TRBV23-1|TRBJ2-7|TRBD2|NA|20
CASSQTSGLAGGLTTYEQYF
TGCGCCAGCAGTCAAACCTCCGGACTAGCGGGAGGCCTAACCACCTACGAGCAGTACTTC
>TRBV28|TRBJ2-7|NA|once|13
CASSLLDRGEQYF
TGTGCCAGCAGTTTACTGGACAGAGGCGAGCAGTACTTC
>TRBV9|TRBJ2-7|NA|NA|13
CASSVGATYEQYF
TGTGCCAGCAGCGTAGGGGCAACCTACGAGCAGTACTTC
>TRBV5-1|TRBJ2-7|TRBD2|NA|15
CASRPGVAGVVEQYF
TGCGCCAGCAGGCCCGGGGTAGCGGGAGTGGTCGAGCAGTACTTC
>TRBV18|TRBJ2-6|NA|many|15
CASSPQSSGANVLTF
TGTGCCAGCTCACCACAGAGCTCTGGGGCCAACGTCCTGACTTTC
>TRBV6-1|TRBJ1-6|NA|NA|16
CASSELYTGVGSPLHF
TGTGCCAGCAGTGAATTATATACAGGCGTGGGGTCACCCCTCCACTTT
>TRBV7-9|TRBJ1-1|TRBD1|NA|15
CASSPTGATGTEAFF
TGTGCCAGCAGCCCCACAGGGGCAACGGGGACTGAAGCTTTCTTT
>TRBV5-1|TRBJ2-7|TRBD1|NA|15
CASSRGQGASYEQYF
TGCGCCAGCAGCCGGGGACAGGGGGCCTCCTACGAGCAGTACTTC
>TRBV6-5|TRBJ2-3|TRBD1|NA|14
CATLRTGGTDTQYF
TGTGCCACCTTGCGGACAGGGGGCACAGATACGCAGTATTTT
>TRBV19|TRBJ2-7|NA|NA|16
CASSRTGRGVPYEQYF
TGTGCCAGTAGTCGCACGGGCAGGGGGGTTCCCTACGAGCAGTACTTC
>TRBV6-2/TRBV6-3|TRBJ2-5|NA|NA|14
CASSFSQGQETQYF
TGTGCCAGCAGTTTTTCCCAGGGCCAAGAGACCCAGTACTTC
>TRBV5-5|TRBJ1-2|NA|NA|13
CASNLEDVLGYTF
TGTGCCAGCAATTTGGAGGACGTCCTTGGCTACACCTTC